This section outlines one T cell receptor (beta chain) sequence together with its context. This specimen comes from a study of PD-1 blockade in mismatch repair-deficient tumors. TCRdb's copy holds only in-frame clones and misses some; the assay was immunoSEQ multiplex PCR. The data hold some 130,000 clones, with 88% observed a single time. The sequencing used peripheral blood, collected approximately 72 weeks after starting pembrolizumab. The receptor comes from an adult with mismatch repair-deficient cancer.

The CDR3 sequence: CASSRGTSGRNTGELFF. Written as DNA, the CDR3 is TGTGCCAGCAGCCGAGGGACTAGCGGGAGAAACACCGGGGAGCTGTTTTTT. The chain couples TRBV4-2 to TRBJ2-2, with TRBD2 matching over 14 bases. This CDR3 is 17 amino acids long. Germline V CDR1 and CDR2: LGHNA, YNFKEQ. The V gene end was trimmed by 4 bases and the J gene end by 2 bases; junction bases not matched to a gene: 3.